This paragraph covers one T cell receptor (beta chain) sequence. Positive CCR7 selection of CD45RO-negative cells yielded the naive CD8 cells, and terminally differentiated effector memory CD45RA+ cells were excluded. The repertoire was sequenced with immunoSEQ multiplex PCR; TCRdb's copy has only in-frame clones and lacks some. The sample consists of some 2.1 million clones, around 93% of them appearing once. The data were obtained in a study of shared clonotypes between healthy human individuals. This CDR3 is 17 amino acids long. The ends lost 3 bases at V and 5 bases at J; junction bases unmatched: 7. Per the germline V gene, CDR1 is MGHRA and CDR2 is YSYEKL.

The sample consisted of naive CD8+ T cells from PBMCs. This TCR was recovered from a man aged 18 to 29 in good health. Some clones in this sample may be carry-over from other donors' samples. The chain employs TRBV4-1 and TRBJ2-5; TRBD2 aligns across 15 bases. The chain's CDR3 is CASSHLGLAGGGETQYF. DNA of the CDR3: TGCGCCAGCAGCCATTTGGGACTAGCGGGAGGAGGTGAGACCCAGTACTTC.